The clone carrying this T cell receptor (beta chain) has just a few counts. V was pared by 8 bases and J by 4 bases, with 9 bases between. The CDR3 length is 11 residues. From germline, CDR1 is GTSNPN and CDR2 SVGIG (reference sequence). The authors' processing: Quantification of nucleated cells was approximated via reference gene primer amplification. Profiling relied on immunoSEQ multiplex PCR, and the TCRdb table lists in-frame clones only, not all of them. The V and J calls and the clone size are those of that table, but D and trimming were determined from the DNA. The data show approximately 90,000 clones, about nine tenths seen once. This sample is drawn from a study of blood T cell repertoires in COVID-19. Study as a whole: There were acute and convalescent COVID-19 samples, and they came from the United States, Italy and Spain. Sources were T cells, B-cell-depleted T cells, or PBMCs; the material itself was cDNA or gDNA.

In Seattle, patients joined the study during active infection and were tracked longitudinally. Specimen: peripheral blood. V is TRBV30 and J is TRBJ1-3; perhaps TRBD1 as D (6 bases). This sequence originates from a man in his fifties or sixties with COVID-19, enrolled during active disease. The CDR3 DNA reads TGTGCCCAAGGACAGGGAAACACCATATATTTT. It translates to CAQGQGNTIYF. Together with reference TRBV30 and TRBJ1-3, the CDR3 gives the full variable domain: SQTIHQWPATLVQPVGSPLSLECTVEGTSNPNLYWYRQAAGRGLQLLFYSVGIGQISSEVPQNLSASRPQDRQFILSSKKLLLSDSGFYLCAQGQGNTIYFGEGSWLTVV.